Detailed here is one TCR beta chain. The CDR3 is 12 amino acids. Deletions cut 6 bases from V and 4 bases from J, with 9 bases between. CDR1 and CDR2 from the germline V gene are MNHEY and SVGAGI. This sample was included in a study of OX40 agonist ivuxolimab in advanced cancers. Study-level information: The diagnoses of dose-escalation patients were hepatocellular carcinoma, melanoma, renal cell or head and neck cancer. Patients achieving partial responses numbered three: one hepatocellular carcinoma case and two cutaneous melanoma cases.

Blood samples were obtained at baseline, cycle 4 day 1, and cycle 7 day 1. Sequenced by immunoSEQ multiplex PCR; TCRdb stores in-frame clones only, minus some. The sample yields about 32,000 clones, 90% to 95% seen once. The sample here was CD4+ or CD8+ T cells sorted from blood, taken in a trial of the OX40 agonist ivuxolimab. The sequence came from an adult with an advanced solid tumor such as melanoma, head and neck, liver or kidney cancer. V usage is TRBV6-5 and J usage is TRBJ2-5, with D hard to call. The CDR3 DNA sequence: TGTGCCAGCAGCCTGCCCGGAGAGACCCAGTACTTC. Translation gives CASSLPGETQYF.